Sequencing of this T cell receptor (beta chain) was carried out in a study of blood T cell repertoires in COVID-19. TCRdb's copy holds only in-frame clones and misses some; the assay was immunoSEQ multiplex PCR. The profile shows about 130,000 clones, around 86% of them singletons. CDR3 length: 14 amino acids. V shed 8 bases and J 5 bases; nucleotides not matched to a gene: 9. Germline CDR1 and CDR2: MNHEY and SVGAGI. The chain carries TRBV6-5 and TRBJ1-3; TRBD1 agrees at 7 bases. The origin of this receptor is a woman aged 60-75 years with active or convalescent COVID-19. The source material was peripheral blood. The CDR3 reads CASQPETGRNTIYF. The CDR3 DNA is TGTGCCAGCCAACCGGAGACAGGGAGAAACACCATATATTTT.